The source of this TCR beta chain is a study of blood T cell repertoires in COVID-19. The study assigned cohorts using participant-reported clinical history. The junction had 12 bases not matched to a gene; V was cut back by 6 bases and J by 3 bases. This CDR3 has 17 residues. CDR1 is LNHDA, CDR2 SQIVND, per germline (reference sequence). As originally analysed: Amplification of reference gene primers provided the estimated nucleated cell counts. Method: immunoSEQ multiplex PCR; TCRdb's copy keeps in-frame clones and lacks some. The V and J calls and clone size come from that table; D and trimming were worked out from the DNA. The table includes about 300,000 clones, 85% to 90% detected once.

This sequence was found in a man aged 30-40 years who had recovered from COVID-19. The chain carries TRBV19 and TRBJ2-7; 12 nucleotides line up with TRBD2. Sequenced input: PBMCs or T cells enriched from blood (not recorded which). The CDR3 spells CASSLDLWTSGIYEQYF. The CDR3, as DNA: TGTGCCAGTAGCCTGGATCTTTGGACTAGCGGGATCTACGAGCAGTACTTC.